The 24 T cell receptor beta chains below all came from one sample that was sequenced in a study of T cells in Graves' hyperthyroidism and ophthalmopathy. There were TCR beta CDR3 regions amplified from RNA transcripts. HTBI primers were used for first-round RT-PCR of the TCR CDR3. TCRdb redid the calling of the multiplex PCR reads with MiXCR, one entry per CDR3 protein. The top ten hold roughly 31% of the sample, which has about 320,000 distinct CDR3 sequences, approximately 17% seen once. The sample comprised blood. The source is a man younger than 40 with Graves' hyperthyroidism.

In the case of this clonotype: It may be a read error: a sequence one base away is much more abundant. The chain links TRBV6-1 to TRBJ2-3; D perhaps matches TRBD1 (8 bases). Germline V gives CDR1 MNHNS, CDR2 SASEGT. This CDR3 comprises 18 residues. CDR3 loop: CASKDRALAVLGADTRYF. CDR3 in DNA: TGTGCCAGCAAGGACAGGGCGCTAGCGGTTCTGGGGGCAGATACGCGGTATTTT.

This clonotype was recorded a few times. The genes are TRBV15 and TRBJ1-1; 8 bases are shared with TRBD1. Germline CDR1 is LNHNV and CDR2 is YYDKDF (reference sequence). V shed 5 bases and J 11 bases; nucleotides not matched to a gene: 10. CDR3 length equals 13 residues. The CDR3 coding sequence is TGTGCCACCAGCGACAGGGGATACGGAGAGGCTTTCTTT. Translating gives CATSDRGYGEAFF.

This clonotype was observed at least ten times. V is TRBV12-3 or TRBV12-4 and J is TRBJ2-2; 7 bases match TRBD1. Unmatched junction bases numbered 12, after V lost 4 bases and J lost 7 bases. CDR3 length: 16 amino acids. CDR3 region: CASSSLTGSAGGELFF. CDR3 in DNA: TGTGCCAGCAGTTCATTGACAGGGTCTGCTGGCGGGGAGCTGTTTTTT.

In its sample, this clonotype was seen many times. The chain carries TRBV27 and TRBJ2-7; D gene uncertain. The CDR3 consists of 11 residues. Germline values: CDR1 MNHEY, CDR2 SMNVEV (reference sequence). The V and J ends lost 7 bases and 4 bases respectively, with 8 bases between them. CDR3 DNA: TGTGCCAGCACCTCAGGTTACGAGCAGTACTTC. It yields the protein CASTSGYEQYF.

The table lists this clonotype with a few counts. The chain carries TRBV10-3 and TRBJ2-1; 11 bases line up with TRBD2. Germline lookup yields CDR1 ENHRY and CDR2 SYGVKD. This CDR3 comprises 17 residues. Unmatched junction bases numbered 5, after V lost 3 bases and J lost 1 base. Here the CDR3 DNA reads TGTGCCATCAGTGACGGGGGACTAGCGGAGTCCTACAATGAGCAGTTCTTC. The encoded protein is CAISDGGLAESYNEQFF.

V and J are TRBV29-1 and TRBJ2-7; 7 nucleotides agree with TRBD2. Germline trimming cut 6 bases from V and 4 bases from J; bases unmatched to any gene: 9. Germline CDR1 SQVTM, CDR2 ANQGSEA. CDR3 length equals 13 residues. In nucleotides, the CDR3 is TGCAGCGTGGTCAGCGGGATTTCATACGAGCAGTACTTC. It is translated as CSVVSGISYEQYF.

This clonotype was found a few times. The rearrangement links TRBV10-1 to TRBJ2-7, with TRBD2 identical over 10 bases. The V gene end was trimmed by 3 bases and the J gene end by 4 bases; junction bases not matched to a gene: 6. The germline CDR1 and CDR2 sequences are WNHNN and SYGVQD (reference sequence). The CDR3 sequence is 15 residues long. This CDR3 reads CASSERAGGPYEQYF. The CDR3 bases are TGCGCCAGCAGTGAAAGAGCGGGAGGGCCTTACGAGCAGTACTTC.

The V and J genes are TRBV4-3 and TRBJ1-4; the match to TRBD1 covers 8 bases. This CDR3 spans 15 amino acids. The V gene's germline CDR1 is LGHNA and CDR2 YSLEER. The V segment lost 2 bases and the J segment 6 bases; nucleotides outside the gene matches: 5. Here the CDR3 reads CASSQLTGVDEKLFF. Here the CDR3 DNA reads TGCGCCAGCAGCCAACTGACAGGGGTGGATGAAAAACTGTTTTTT.

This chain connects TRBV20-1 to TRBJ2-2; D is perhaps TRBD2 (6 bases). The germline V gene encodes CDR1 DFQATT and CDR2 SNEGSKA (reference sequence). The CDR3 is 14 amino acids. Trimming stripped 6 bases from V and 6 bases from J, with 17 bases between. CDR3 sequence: CSAPSAAGSGELFF. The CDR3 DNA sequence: TGCAGTGCACCATCGGCGGCGGGATCCGGGGAGCTGTTTTTT.

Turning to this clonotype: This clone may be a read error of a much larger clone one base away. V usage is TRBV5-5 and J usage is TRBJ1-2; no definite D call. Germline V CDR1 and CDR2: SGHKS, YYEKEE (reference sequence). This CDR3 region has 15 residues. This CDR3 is CASSPRVQHNYGHTF. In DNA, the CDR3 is TGTGCCAGCAGCCCCCGGGTACAGCACAACTATGGCCACACCTTC.

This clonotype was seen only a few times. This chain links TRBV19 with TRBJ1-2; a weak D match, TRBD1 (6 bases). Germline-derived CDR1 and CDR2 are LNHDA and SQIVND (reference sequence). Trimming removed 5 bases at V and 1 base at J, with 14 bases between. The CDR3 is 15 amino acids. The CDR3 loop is CASSFPGVLNYGYTF. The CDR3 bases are TGTGCCAGTAGTTTCCCAGGGGTACTTAACTATGGCTACACCTTC.

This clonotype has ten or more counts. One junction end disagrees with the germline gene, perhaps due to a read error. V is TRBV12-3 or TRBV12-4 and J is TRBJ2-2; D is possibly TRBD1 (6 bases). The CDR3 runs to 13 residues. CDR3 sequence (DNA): TGTGCCAGCCTCGACAGGAACACCGGGAAGCTGTTTTTT. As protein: CASLDRNTGKLFF.

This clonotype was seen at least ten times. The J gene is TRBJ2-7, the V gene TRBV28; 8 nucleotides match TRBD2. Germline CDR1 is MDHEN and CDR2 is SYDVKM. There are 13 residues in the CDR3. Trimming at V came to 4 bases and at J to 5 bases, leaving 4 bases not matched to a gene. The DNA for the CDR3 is TGTGCCAGCAGTTCAGCGGGAGTCCACGAGCAGTACTTC. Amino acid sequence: CASSSAGVHEQYF.

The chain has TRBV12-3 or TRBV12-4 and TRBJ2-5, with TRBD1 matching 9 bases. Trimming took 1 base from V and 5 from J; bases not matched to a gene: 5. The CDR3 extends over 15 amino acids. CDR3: CASSLGTGVVETQYF. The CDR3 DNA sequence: TGTGCCAGCAGTTTAGGGACAGGGGTAGTGGAGACCCAGTACTTC.

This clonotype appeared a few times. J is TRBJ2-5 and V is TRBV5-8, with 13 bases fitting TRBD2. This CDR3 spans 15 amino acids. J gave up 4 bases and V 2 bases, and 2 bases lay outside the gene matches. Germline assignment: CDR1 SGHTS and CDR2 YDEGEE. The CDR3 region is CASSLRTSGRETQYF. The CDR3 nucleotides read TGTGCCAGCAGCTTAAGGACTAGCGGGAGAGAGACCCAGTACTTC.

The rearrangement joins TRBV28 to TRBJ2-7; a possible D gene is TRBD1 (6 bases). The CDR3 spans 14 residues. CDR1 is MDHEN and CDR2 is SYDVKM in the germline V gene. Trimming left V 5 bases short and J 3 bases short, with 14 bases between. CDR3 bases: TGTGCCAGCAGTCAATTACAGGGCAGCTACGAGCAGTACTTC. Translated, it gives CASSQLQGSYEQYF.

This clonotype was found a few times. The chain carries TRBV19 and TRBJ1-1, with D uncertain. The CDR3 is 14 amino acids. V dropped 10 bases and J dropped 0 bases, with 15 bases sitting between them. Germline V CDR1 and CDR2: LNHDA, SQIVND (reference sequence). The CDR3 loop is CATHKTGLNTEAFF. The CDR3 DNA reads TGTGCCACACACAAGACCGGACTGAACACTGAAGCTTTCTTT.

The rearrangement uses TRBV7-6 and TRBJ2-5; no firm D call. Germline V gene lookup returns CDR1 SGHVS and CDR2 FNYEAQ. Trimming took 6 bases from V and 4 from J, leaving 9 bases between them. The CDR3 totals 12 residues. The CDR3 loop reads CASRQQRETQYF. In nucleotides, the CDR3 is TGTGCCAGCAGACAACAACGAGAGACCCAGTACTTC.

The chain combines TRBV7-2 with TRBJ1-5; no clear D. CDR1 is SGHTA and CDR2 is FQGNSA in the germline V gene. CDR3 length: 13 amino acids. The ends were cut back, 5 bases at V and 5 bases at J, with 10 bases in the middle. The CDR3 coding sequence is TGTGCCAGCAGCCGACCCCCCCATCAGCCCCAGCATTTT. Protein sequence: CASSRPPHQPQHF.

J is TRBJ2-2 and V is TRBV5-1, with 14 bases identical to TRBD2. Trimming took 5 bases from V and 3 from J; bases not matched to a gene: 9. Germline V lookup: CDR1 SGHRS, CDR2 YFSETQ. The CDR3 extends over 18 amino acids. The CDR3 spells CASSSRGLAGEYTGELFF. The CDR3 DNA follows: TGCGCCAGCAGTTCCAGGGGACTAGCGGGAGAGTACACCGGGGAGCTGTTTTTT.

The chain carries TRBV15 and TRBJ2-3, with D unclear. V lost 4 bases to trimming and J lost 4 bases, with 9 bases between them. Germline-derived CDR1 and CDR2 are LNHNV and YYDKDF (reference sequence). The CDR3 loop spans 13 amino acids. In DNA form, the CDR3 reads TGTGCCACCAGCATCCGGTGGGCAGATACGCAGTATTTT. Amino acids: CATSIRWADTQYF.

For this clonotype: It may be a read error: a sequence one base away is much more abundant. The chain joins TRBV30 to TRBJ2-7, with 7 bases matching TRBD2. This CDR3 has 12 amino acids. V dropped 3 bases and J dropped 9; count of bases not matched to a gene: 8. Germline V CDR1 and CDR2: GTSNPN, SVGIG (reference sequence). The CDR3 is CAWRGLPLLQYF. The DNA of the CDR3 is TGTGCCTGGAGGGGACTACCATTGTTGCAGTACTTC.

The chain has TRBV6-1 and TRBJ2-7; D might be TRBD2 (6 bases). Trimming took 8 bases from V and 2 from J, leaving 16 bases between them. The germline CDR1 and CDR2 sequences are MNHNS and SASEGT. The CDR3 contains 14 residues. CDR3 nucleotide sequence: TGTGCCAGCCGTGGACGGGGGAAAACCTACGAGCAGTACTTC. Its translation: CASRGRGKTYEQYF.

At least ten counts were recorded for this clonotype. CDR3 amino acids: CASSLGTGGRSTDTQYF. Written as DNA, the CDR3 is TGTGCCAGCAGCTTGGGGACAGGGGGTCGAAGCACAGATACGCAGTATTTT. The rearrangement joins TRBV5-4 to TRBJ2-3; TRBD1 aligns across 10 bases. CDR3 length: 17 residues. Germline values: CDR1 SGHNT, CDR2 YYREEE (reference sequence). The junction had 4 bases not matched to a gene; V was cut back by 0 bases and J by 0 bases.